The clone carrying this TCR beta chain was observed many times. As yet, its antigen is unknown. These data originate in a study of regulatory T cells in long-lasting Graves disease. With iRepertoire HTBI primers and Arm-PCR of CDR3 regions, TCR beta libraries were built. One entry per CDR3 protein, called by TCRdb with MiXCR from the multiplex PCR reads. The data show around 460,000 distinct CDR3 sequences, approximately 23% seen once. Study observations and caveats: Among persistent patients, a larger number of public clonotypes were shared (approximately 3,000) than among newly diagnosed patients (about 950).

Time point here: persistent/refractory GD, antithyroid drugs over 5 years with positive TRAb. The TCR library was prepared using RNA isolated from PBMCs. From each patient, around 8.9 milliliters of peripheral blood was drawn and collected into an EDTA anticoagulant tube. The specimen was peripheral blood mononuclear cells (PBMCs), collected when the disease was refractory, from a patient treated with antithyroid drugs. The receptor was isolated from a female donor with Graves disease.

The CDR3, as DNA: TGTGCCAGCAGTTCCCTCCTAACAGGGAACACTGAAGCTTTCTTT. Its translation is CASSSLLTGNTEAFF. The rearrangement uses TRBV12-3 or TRBV12-4 and TRBJ1-1; D is possibly TRBD1 (5 bases). V shed 4 bases and J shed 1 base, with 13 bases lying between them. This CDR3 contains 15 residues.